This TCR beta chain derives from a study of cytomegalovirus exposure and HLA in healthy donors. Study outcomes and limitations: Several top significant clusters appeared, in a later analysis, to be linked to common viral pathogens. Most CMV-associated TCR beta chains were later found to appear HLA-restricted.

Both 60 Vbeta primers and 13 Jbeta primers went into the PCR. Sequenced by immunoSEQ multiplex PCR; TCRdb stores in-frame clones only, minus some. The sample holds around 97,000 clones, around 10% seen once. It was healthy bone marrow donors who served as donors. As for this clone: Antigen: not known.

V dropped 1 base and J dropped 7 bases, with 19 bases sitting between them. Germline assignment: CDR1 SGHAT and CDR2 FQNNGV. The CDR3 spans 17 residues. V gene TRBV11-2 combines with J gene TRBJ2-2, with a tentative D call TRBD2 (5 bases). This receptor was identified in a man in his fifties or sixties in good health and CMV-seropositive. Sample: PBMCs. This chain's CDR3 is CASSLAGGPKPGGELFF. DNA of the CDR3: TGTGCCAGCAGCTTAGCTGGCGGGCCCAAACCGGGCGGGGAGCTGTTTTTT.